A single sample is the source of the 16 T cell receptor beta chains below, sequenced in a study of vaccination and CD4 T cells after COVID-19. Antigen specificity for these receptors is unknown. Sample treatment: roughly 10-day PBMC culture with coronavirus spike peptide pools or control peptides (ViraFEST assay). Cultured CD4+ T cell DNA underwent sequencing with the Oncomine TCR Beta short-read assay. TCRdb ran MiXCR on the PCR reads and lists one entry per CDR3 protein. The top ten hold just over 14% of the sample, which has around 16,000 distinct CDR3 sequences, about 35% seen once. The sample consisted of cultured CD4+ T cells from blood. These receptors all come from a human donor with COVID-19.

The V gene is TRBV7-6, the J gene TRBJ1-3; no firm D call. CDR1 SGHVS and CDR2 FNYEAQ come from the germline V gene. V dropped 5 bases and J dropped 4 bases, with 9 bases sitting between them. This CDR3 spans 13 amino acids. CDR3 in DNA: TGTGCCAGCAGCGTCAGTTCGGGAAACACCATATATTTT. Translating gives CASSVSSGNTIYF. Complete variable domain (other parts from reference TRBV7-6 and TRBJ1-3): GAGVSQSPRYKVTKRGQDVALRCDPISGHVSLYWYRQALGQGPEFLTYFNYEAQQDKSGLPNDRFSAERPEGSISTLTIQRTEQRDSAMYRCASSVSSGNTIYFGEGSWLTVV.

The chain couples TRBV20-1 to TRBJ1-6; D remains unclear. The germline V gene has CDR1 DFQATT and CDR2 SNEGSKA (reference sequence). The germline V and J ends were trimmed by 0 bases and 4 bases, with 22 bases remaining between them. The CDR3 has 19 residues. CDR3 coding DNA: TGCAGTGCTAGAGACCCACTCGACCTTCGAATAGAATATAATTCACCCCTCCACTTT. The encoded protein is CSARDPLDLRIEYNSPLHF.

The sample holds a few counts of this clonotype. The chain carries TRBV19 and TRBJ1-1; TRBD1 is a possible D gene (6 bases). Germline V gene sequence: CDR1 LNHDA, CDR2 SQIVND (reference sequence). Trimming removed 6 bases from V and 1 base from J, with 12 bases in between. The CDR3 spans 14 residues. The CDR3 DNA follows: TGTGCCAGTAGAAAGGGGGACCAGAACACTGAAGCTTTCTTT. It codes for CASRKGDQNTEAFF.

The V gene is TRBV6-1, the J gene TRBJ2-7, with no clear D. This CDR3 has 13 amino acids. CDR1 and CDR2 (germline): MNHNS, SASEGT. V was pared by 0 bases and J by 3 bases, with 6 bases between. CDR3 DNA: TGTGCCAGCAGTGAAGCGTATAACTACGAGCAGTACTTC. This translates into CASSEAYNYEQYF.

Of note for this clonotype: The junction departs from germline at one end; a sequencing error may be responsible. The chain is built from TRBV5-5 and TRBJ2-3; D not certain. CDR1 SGHKS and CDR2 YYEKEE come from the germline V gene (reference sequence). The CDR3 covers 14 residues. The DNA for the CDR3 is TGTGCCAGCGGCTTGGCCGGGAGCACAGATACGCAGTATTTT. Translating it yields CASGLAGSTDTQYF.

This chain joins TRBV6-1 and TRBJ2-3; TRBD2 agrees at 9 bases. V was pared by 0 bases and J by 4 bases, with 8 bases of the junction left unmatched. This CDR3 spans 17 amino acids. Germline values: CDR1 MNHNS, CDR2 SASEGT. DNA for the CDR3: TGTGCCAGCAGTGAAGCGTGGCTAGCGGGGAGTTCAGATACGCAGTATTTT. It yields the protein CASSEAWLAGSSDTQYF.

The V gene is TRBV28, the J gene TRBJ2-3; D possibly corresponds to TRBD1 (6 bases). There are 12 residues in the CDR3. Germline V gene data show CDR1 as MDHEN and CDR2 as SYDVKM. V was pared by 6 bases and J by 11 bases, with 15 bases between. The CDR3 DNA is TGTGCCAGCAGAATGGGGGCAGGGGAGCAGTATTTT. It translates to CASRMGAGEQYF.

This clonotype was observed a handful of times. This chain links TRBV10-2 with TRBJ2-5; 9 bases are a match to TRBD1. The germline gives CDR1 WSHSY, CDR2 SAAADI. The CDR3 covers 14 residues. Trimming took 5 bases from V and 3 from J; bases not matched to a gene: 4. CDR3 residues: CASSRDRVKETQYF. CDR3 nucleotides: TGCGCCAGCAGTCGGGACAGGGTGAAAGAGACCCAGTACTTC.

There are a few counts of this clonotype. The chain carries TRBV7-8 and TRBJ2-7; 8 bases line up with TRBD2. J was trimmed by 4 bases and V by 2 bases; bases with no gene match: 4. The germline V gene encodes CDR1 SGHVS and CDR2 FQNEAQ. The CDR3 sequence is 14 residues long. As DNA, the CDR3 is TGTGCCAGCAGCTTAAGCGGGGGTATTTACGAGCAGTACTTC. It encodes CASSLSGGIYEQYF.

The chain links TRBV20-1 to TRBJ2-1; D unclear. V dropped 6 bases and J dropped 1 base, with 13 bases sitting between them. CDR1 and CDR2 from the germline V gene are DFQATT and SNEGSKA (reference sequence). The CDR3 contains 14 residues. CDR3 in DNA: TGCAGTGCCATTACTGACTCTTCCTACAATGAGCAGTTCTTC. Amino acids: CSAITDSSYNEQFF.

This clonotype has only a few counts. The chain combines TRBV20-1 with TRBJ2-7; D tentatively fits TRBD1 or TRBD2 (5 bases each). Germline values: CDR1 DFQATT, CDR2 SNEGSKA (reference sequence). The V gene lost 3 bases and the J gene lost 10 bases, with 16 bases spanning the gap. CDR3 length equals 12 residues. CDR3 in DNA: TGCAGTGCTAGGCTGGGGGACCTGGGTCAGTACTTC. It translates to CSARLGDLGQYF.

The genes are TRBV7-2 and TRBJ2-5; 14 bases line up with TRBD2. The ends lost 3 bases at V and 7 bases at J; junction bases unmatched: 4. From germline, CDR1 is SGHTA and CDR2 FQGNSA. The CDR3 covers 15 residues. The CDR3 protein is CASSLTSGGVGTQYF. The CDR3 DNA is TGTGCCAGCAGCTTGACTAGCGGGGGGGTTGGGACCCAGTACTTC. Variable domain in full (rest from reference TRBV7-2 and TRBJ2-5): GAGVSQSPSNKVTEKGKDVELRCDPISGHTALYWYRQSLGQGLEFLIYFQGNSAPDKSGLPSDRFSAERTGGSVSTLTIQRTQQEDSAVYLCASSLTSGGVGTQYFGPGTRLLVL.

The chain has TRBV19 and TRBJ1-2; tentative D call: TRBD1 (6 bases). Germline CDR1 and CDR2: LNHDA and SQIVND (reference sequence). Deletions cut 7 bases from V and 8 bases from J, with 20 bases between. The CDR3 consists of 14 residues. For the CDR3, the DNA is TGTGCCAGTAATTTAAACCTCCAGGGGCGAGGCTACACCTTC. This translates into CASNLNLQGRGYTF.

The chain has TRBV6-2 or TRBV6-3 and TRBJ2-1, with 11 bases that match TRBD2. Germline CDR1 MNHEY, CDR2 SVGEGT. The V and J ends lost 5 bases and 7 bases, in that order; junction bases with no gene match: 7. The CDR3 has 15 amino acids. This chain's CDR3 is CASSPSGGSGNEQFF. The CDR3 DNA follows: TGTGCCAGCAGTCCTAGCGGGGGGTCGGGGAATGAGCAGTTCTTC.

V usage is TRBV19 and J usage is TRBJ2-5; 10 positions agree with TRBD1. This CDR3 region has 16 residues. V lost 4 bases to trimming and J lost 5 bases; unmatched junction nucleotides: 10. Germline CDR1 is LNHDA and CDR2 is SQIVND (reference sequence). The CDR3 nucleotides are TGTGCCAGTAGTACCCAGACAGGGGGCAGACGGGAGACCCAGTACTTC. Its translation: CASSTQTGGRRETQYF.

This chain connects TRBV24-1 to TRBJ1-1; D might be TRBD1 (5 bases). This CDR3 has 13 residues. Trimming left V 8 bases short and J 0 bases short, with 9 bases between. Germline V gene sequence: CDR1 KGHDR, CDR2 SFDVKD. CDR3 nucleotide sequence: TGTGCCACCAAGGCAGGGCTGAACACTGAAGCTTTCTTT. This encodes CATKAGLNTEAFF.